This is a list of T cell receptor beta chains from one sample in a study of blood T cell repertoires in COVID-19. Only in-frame clones appear in the TCRdb table, and some are missing; sequencing was by immunoSEQ multiplex PCR. The sample lists a few hundred thousand clones; roughly 89% were seen once. Specimen: PBMCs or T cells enriched from blood (not recorded which). These receptors all come from a woman aged 25 to 39 who had recovered from COVID-19. Each CDR3 is given with its conserved first and last residue. A D gene is named only where the DNA matches it firmly. Size tells how often a clone was seen (once, few, many) or the class of an expanded clone, and some rows leave it out.

16 TRBJ1-5 TRBD1 TRBV28 NA CASSLAGQFGNQPQHF TGTGCCAGCAGTTTAGCGGGACAGTTCGGCAATCAGCCCCAGCATTTT
16 TRBJ1-1 NA TRBV6-5 once CASSYRIPRAGFEAFF TGTGCCAGCAGTTATCGCATACCCCGAGCAGGGTTTGAAGCTTTCTTT
15 TRBJ2-2 TRBD2 TRBV4-3 NA CASSPRTSFTGELFF TGCGCCAGCAGCCCCCGGACTAGCTTCACCGGGGAGCTGTTTTTT
12 TRBJ2-3 NA TRBV12-5 once CASGSDRDTQYF TGTGCTAGTGGTTCCGACAGGGATACGCAGTATTTT
18 TRBJ1-3 TRBD1 TRBV7-9 NA CASRTTDRGKKAGNTIYF TGTGCCAGCAGAACAACCGACAGGGGAAAGAAAGCTGGAAACACCATATATTTT
15 TRBJ2-7 TRBD2 TRBV11-2 NA CASSWGLADSYEQYF TGTGCCAGCAGCTGGGGACTAGCGGATTCCTACGAGCAGTACTTC
13 TRBJ2-1 NA TRBV10-3 once CAIRADSYNEQFF TGTGCCATCAGGGCGGACTCCTACAATGAGCAGTTCTTC
14 TRBJ1-2 NA TRBV3-1/TRBV3-2 once CASSQGAQNYGYTF TGTGCCAGCAGCCAGGGGGCGCAGAACTATGGCTACACCTTC
15 TRBJ1-1 NA TRBV7-9 NA CASSTPLGQNTEAFF TGTGCCAGCAGCACCCCCCTGGGACAGAACACTGAAGCTTTCTTT
21 TRBJ1-6 TRBD1 TRBV27 NA CASRAGGIRDRLGKYNSPLHF TGTGCCAGTAGGGCCGGCGGGATACGGGACAGGCTCGGAAAATATAATTCACCCCTCCACTTT
13 TRBJ1-3 NA TRBV10-1 NA CARRLSSGNTIYF TGCGCCAGAAGACTAAGCTCTGGAAACACCATATATTTT
15 TRBJ2-7 TRBD2 TRBV28 NA CASSFMGGSVYEQYF TGTGCCAGCAGTTTTATGGGCGGGAGCGTCTACGAGCAGTACTTC
14 TRBJ2-7 TRBD1 TRBV7-2 NA CASSLTGTGYEQYF TGTGCCAGCAGCTTAACCGGGACAGGCTACGAGCAGTACTTC
17 TRBJ2-3 TRBD2 TRBV4-3 NA CASSLMVSSGSPDTQYF TGCGCCAGCAGCCTGATGGTGTCTAGCGGGAGTCCAGATACGCAGTATTTT
13 TRBJ1-5 NA TRBV30 NA CAWSLQGNQPQHF TGTGCCTGGAGTCTCCAGGGAAATCAGCCCCAGCATTTT
14 TRBJ1-1 TRBD1 TRBV27 NA CASSPQGSNTEAFF TGTGCCAGCAGTCCACAGGGGTCGAACACTGAAGCTTTCTTT
15 TRBJ1-5 NA TRBV9 NA CASSVKADSNQPQHF TGTGCCAGCAGCGTAAAGGCGGATAGCAATCAGCCCCAGCATTTT
16 TRBJ1-1 NA TRBV9 few CASSVGGNSMNTEAFF TGTGCCAGCAGCGTCGGAGGGAACAGCATGAACACTGAAGCTTTCTTT
11 TRBJ2-7 NA TRBV25-1 NA CASSAAYEQYF TGTGCCAGCAGTGCTGCCTACGAGCAGTACTTC
15 TRBJ2-3 TRBD1 TRBV4-1 NA CASSQYAGDSGTQYF TGCGCCAGCAGCCAATACGCAGGGGACAGCGGTACGCAGTATTTT
13 TRBJ1-4 NA TRBV27 NA CASSPAGTEKLFF TGTGCCAGCAGCCCCGCGGGTACCGAAAAACTGTTTTTT
16 TRBJ1-2 NA TRBV28 once CASTHDRRGRSRGYTF TGTGCCAGCACGCATGACCGGAGGGGCAGAAGTCGGGGCTACACCTTC
14 TRBJ2-3 TRBD2 TRBV28 once CASKLAGSTDTQYF TGTGCCAGCAAGCTAGCGGGTAGCACAGATACGCAGTATTTT
16 TRBJ2-1 TRBD1 TRBV10-3 NA CAISESRTGYPNEQFF TGTGCCATCAGTGAGTCGAGGACAGGGTATCCCAATGAGCAGTTCTTC
17 TRBJ2-1 TRBD2 TRBV4-3 NA CASSLGTSGTPPNEQFF TGCGCCAGCAGCCTGGGGACTAGCGGGACCCCCCCCAATGAGCAGTTCTTC
17 TRBJ1-1 TRBD1 TRBV18 NA CASSQLRGLKGNTEAFF TGTGCCAGCTCACAACTCAGGGGGCTAAAGGGGAACACTGAAGCTTTCTTT
12 TRBJ1-5 NA TRBV2 NA CASSRQVEPQHF TGTGCCAGCAGTCGGCAGGTCGAGCCCCAGCATTTT
14 TRBJ1-2 NA TRBV3-1/TRBV3-2 NA CASSQLSANYGYTF TGTGCCAGCAGCCAATTATCGGCTAACTATGGCTACACCTTC
16 TRBJ2-4 TRBD2 TRBV30 NA CAGSGVAGSAKNIQYF TGTGCCGGAAGTGGGGTAGCGGGGTCAGCCAAAAACATTCAGTACTTC
15 TRBJ1-2 TRBD1 TRBV19 NA CASGDRGSSNYGYTF TGTGCCAGTGGGGACAGGGGATCGTCTAACTATGGCTACACCTTC
14 TRBJ1-1 NA TRBV28 NA CASSSGRINTEAFF TGTGCCAGCAGTTCGGGAAGAATCAACACTGAAGCTTTCTTT
18 TRBJ2-7 NA TRBV12-2 once CASRLIVSRGNLTYEQYF TGTGCAAGTCGCTTAATCGTGAGCAGGGGGAATCTAACCTACGAGCAGTACTTC
21 TRBJ2-1 NA TRBV7-5 NA CARSSYYRSTNTSGRWDEQFF TGTGCCAGAAGCTCCTACTATCGCTCAACCAATACTAGCGGGAGATGGGATGAGCAGTTCTTC
15 TRBJ1-3 NA TRBV6-6 NA CASSYEGGPGNTIYF TGTGCCAGCAGTTACGAGGGCGGTCCTGGAAACACCATATATTTT
15 TRBJ2-7 TRBD2 TRBV7-2 NA CASSLVLAGASEQYF TGTGCCAGCAGCTTAGTACTAGCGGGAGCTAGCGAGCAGTACTTC